This passage covers 6 T cell receptor beta chains from one sample sequenced in a study of identical twins. TCRdb reprocessed the 5' RACE reads with MiXCR, giving one entry per CDR3 protein. The table lists 450,000 to 650,000 distinct CDR3 sequences, 15% of them singletons. The same data also contributed to another study, on yellow fever vaccine responses in identical twins.

The sample comprised CD4+ T cells sorted from blood. These receptors were taken from a woman younger than 30 in good health.

This clonotype has a handful of counts. This sequence joins TRBV20-1 and TRBJ1-1, with 9 bases fitting TRBD1. CDR1 and CDR2 from the germline V gene are DFQATT and SNEGSKA (reference sequence). V lost 6 bases to trimming and J lost 4 bases; unmatched junction nucleotides: 6. This CDR3 is built from 13 residues. The CDR3 region has the DNA TGCAGTGCGGTGACAGGGGGTTTCACTGAAGCTTTCTTT. Translation gives CSAVTGGFTEAFF.

This clonotype was detected only a few times. This sequence joins TRBV11-2 and TRBJ1-2; unclear D gene. CDR3 length equals 14 residues. CDR1 is SGHAT, CDR2 FQNNGV, per germline. V was cut by 0 bases and J by 5 bases, with 10 bases left in between. The CDR3 region has the DNA TGTGCCAGCAGCTTAGATCAGTCCCGGTATGGCTACACCTTC. Translation gives CASSLDQSRYGYTF. The complete variable domain, with remaining parts taken from reference TRBV11-2 and TRBJ1-2, reads EAGVAQSPRYKIIEKRQSVAFWCNPISGHATLYWYQQILGQGPKLLIQFQNNGVVDDSQLPKDRFSAERLKGVDSTLKIQPAKLEDSAVYLCASSLDQSRYGYTFGSGTRLTVV.

V and J are TRBV3-1 and TRBJ1-4; maybe TRBD1 (6 bases). Germline V CDR1 and CDR2: LGHDT, YNNKEL (reference sequence). The CDR3 sequence is 18 residues long. Trimming removed 1 base at V and 4 bases at J, with 19 bases between. Here the CDR3 DNA reads TGTGCCAGCAGCCAAGGTGGCCCTGGGGGCAGAAATAATGAAAAACTGTTTTTT. It is translated as CASSQGGPGGRNNEKLFF.

For this clonotype: One junction end does not reproduce the germline sequence, and a read error may be involved. The chain recombines TRBV28 with TRBJ2-2; 12 bases map to TRBD2. Germline values: CDR1 MDHEN, CDR2 SYDVKM. This CDR3 comprises 15 residues. The CDR3 is CASSSSGRGTGELLF. CDR3 coding DNA: TGTGCCAGCAGTTCTAGCGGGAGGGGCACCGGGGAGCTGCTTTTT.

The chain carries TRBV20-1 and TRBJ1-5; D remains unclear. The CDR3 covers 13 residues. The V end lost 5 bases, the J end lost 1 base, and 9 bases lay between the germline ends. The germline CDR1 and CDR2 sequences are DFQATT and SNEGSKA (reference sequence). The CDR3 here is CSASGVSNQPQHF. The CDR3 DNA reads TGCAGTGCTTCGGGAGTAAGCAATCAGCCCCAGCATTTT.

This clonotype was counted a few times. The chain recombines TRBV20-1 with TRBJ2-5, with D perhaps matching TRBD2 (6 bases). This CDR3 has 13 amino acids. Germline V lookup: CDR1 DFQATT, CDR2 SNEGSKA (reference sequence). V was cut by 0 bases and J by 5 bases, with 10 bases left in between. DNA for the CDR3: TGCAGTGCTAGAGATCCGGGAGCGGAGACCCAGTACTTC. This sequence encodes CSARDPGAETQYF.